This T cell receptor beta chain was observed in a study of spatial heterogeneity in lung cancer. On this clonotype: Its antigen is currently unknown.

Trimming removed 0 bases from V and 0 bases from J; junction bases left unmatched: 2. Germline values: CDR1 SGHTA, CDR2 FQGTGA. This CDR3 has 16 residues. Sample time point: sample taken at primary tumor resection. Findings and caveats of the study: Expanded tumor TCRs that were ubiquitous appeared in blood more at resection than follow-up.

TCRdb re-derived calls from the 5' RACE reads in MiXCR, one entry per CDR3 protein. The table includes about 61,000 distinct CDR3 sequences, roughly 6.6% detected once. This TCR was sampled from a female donor with early-stage non-small cell lung cancer. V usage is TRBV7-3 and J usage is TRBJ2-7; 10 bases fit TRBD2. The source material was PBMCs, sampled at surgery. The CDR3 spells CASSLTASGSSYEQYF. The CDR3 region has the DNA TGTGCCAGCAGCTTAACGGCTAGCGGGAGCTCCTACGAGCAGTACTTC.